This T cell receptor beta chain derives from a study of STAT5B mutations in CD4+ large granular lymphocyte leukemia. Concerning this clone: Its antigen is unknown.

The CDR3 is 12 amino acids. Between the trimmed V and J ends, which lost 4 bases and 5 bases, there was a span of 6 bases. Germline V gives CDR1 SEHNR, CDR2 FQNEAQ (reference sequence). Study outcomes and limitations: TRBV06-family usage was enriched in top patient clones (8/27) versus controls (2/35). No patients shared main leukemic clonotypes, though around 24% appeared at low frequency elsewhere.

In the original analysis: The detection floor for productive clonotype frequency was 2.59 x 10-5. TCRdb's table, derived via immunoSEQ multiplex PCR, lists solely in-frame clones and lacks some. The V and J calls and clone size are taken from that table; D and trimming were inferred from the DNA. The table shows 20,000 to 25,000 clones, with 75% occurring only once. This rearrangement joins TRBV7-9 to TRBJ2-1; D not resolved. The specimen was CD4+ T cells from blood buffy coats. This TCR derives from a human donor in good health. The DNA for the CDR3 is TGTGCCAGCAGCTCGAGCGACAATGAGCAGTTCTTC. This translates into CASSSSDNEQFF. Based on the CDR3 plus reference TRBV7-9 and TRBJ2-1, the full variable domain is DTGVSQNPRHKITKRGQNVTFRCDPISEHNRLYWYRQTLGQGPEFLTYFQNEAQLEKSRLLSDRFSAERPKGSFSTLEIQRTEQGDSAMYLCASSSSDNEQFFGPGTRLTVL.